These T cell receptor beta chains were read from a single sample in a study of identical twins. TCRdb reprocessed the 5' RACE reads with MiXCR, giving one entry per CDR3 protein. Seen here are around 470,000 distinct CDR3 sequences, approximately 15% observed once, and the top ten hold more than 0.5%. This sample was also put to use in a study of yellow fever vaccine responses in identical twins.

Sequencing used CD4+ T cells sorted from blood. Source of these receptors: a woman between 18 and 30 years old in good health. The CDR3 runs from the conserved cysteine through the conserved F or W. The D gene is left open where the match is weak. Size is omitted from some rows. Given values are once, few, many or a class for expanded clones.

clone_size: -
v_call: TRBV5-1
j_call: TRBJ2-2
d_call: TRBD2
cdr3_aa: CASSLAPASGDGELFF
cdr3_nt: TGCGCCAGCAGCTTGGCCCCGGCTAGCGGAGACGGGGAGCTGTTTTTT

clone_size: once
v_call: TRBV12-3/TRBV12-4
j_call: TRBJ1-2
d_call: -
cdr3_aa: CASRPGPLGYTF
cdr3_nt: TGTGCCAGCAGGCCCGGGCCTCTGGGCTACACCTTC

clone_size: -
v_call: TRBV6-4
j_call: TRBJ2-3
d_call: TRBD2
cdr3_aa: CASTLWEIVQRGAENTQYF
cdr3_nt: TGTGCCAGCACCCTTTGGGAGATCGTTCAGCGGGGGGCCGAGAATACGCAGTATTTT

clone_size: -
v_call: TRBV5-1
j_call: TRBJ2-3
d_call: -
cdr3_aa: CASSLGEIRADTQYF
cdr3_nt: TGCGCCAGCAGCTTGGGAGAGATCCGCGCAGATACGCAGTATTTT

clone_size: many
v_call: TRBV24-1
j_call: TRBJ2-1
d_call: TRBD1
cdr3_aa: CATSGTGRNYNEQFF
cdr3_nt: TGTGCCACCAGTGGGACAGGGAGAAACTACAATGAGCAGTTCTTC

clone_size: -
v_call: TRBV18
j_call: TRBJ2-4
d_call: -
cdr3_aa: CASSLHRGNIQYF
cdr3_nt: TGTGCCAGCTCACTCCATCGAGGCAACATTCAGTACTTC

clone_size: -
v_call: TRBV7-9
j_call: TRBJ2-2
d_call: -
cdr3_aa: CASSYEITGELFF
cdr3_nt: TGTGCCAGCAGCTATGAGATTACCGGGGAGCTGTTTTTT

clone_size: few
v_call: TRBV28
j_call: TRBJ2-2
d_call: -
cdr3_aa: CASSLLINTGELFF
cdr3_nt: TGTGCCAGCAGTCTACTTATAAACACCGGGGAGCTGTTTTTT

clone_size: many
v_call: TRBV5-4
j_call: TRBJ2-4
d_call: -
cdr3_aa: CASSLGGAATKNIQYF
cdr3_nt: TGTGCCAGCAGCTTGGGGGGGGCCGCGACCAAAAACATTCAGTACTTC

clone_size: -
v_call: TRBV28
j_call: TRBJ1-6
d_call: TRBD1
cdr3_aa: CASSLTDRRVYNSPLHF
cdr3_nt: TGTGCCAGCAGTCTAACGGACAGGAGGGTCTATAATTCACCCCTCCACTTT

clone_size: -
v_call: TRBV7-7
j_call: TRBJ1-1
d_call: -
cdr3_aa: CASSSSLVTEAFF
cdr3_nt: TGTGCTAGCAGCTCGAGCCTGGTCACTGAAGCTTTCTTT

clone_size: -
v_call: TRBV7-3
j_call: TRBJ2-6
d_call: TRBD1
cdr3_aa: CASSSRDRGLVTPGANVLTF
cdr3_nt: TGTGCCAGCAGCTCGAGGGACAGGGGGCTGGTTACCCCTGGGGCCAACGTCCTGACTTTC

clone_size: many
v_call: TRBV4-2
j_call: TRBJ1-4
d_call: TRBD1
cdr3_aa: CASSQDLGTGGEKLFF
cdr3_nt: TGTGCCAGCAGCCAAGATCTGGGGACAGGTGGCGAAAAACTGTTTTTT

clone_size: -
v_call: TRBV2
j_call: TRBJ1-2
d_call: -
cdr3_aa: CASRMDSDGYTF
cdr3_nt: TGTGCCAGCAGAATGGACAGCGATGGCTACACCTTC

clone_size: few
v_call: TRBV4-1
j_call: TRBJ2-7
d_call: TRBD2
cdr3_aa: CASSRAGQGSVQGLAGDEQYF
cdr3_nt: TGCGCCAGCAGCCGGGCGGGACAGGGGAGTGTACAGGGACTAGCGGGAGACGAGCAGTACTTC

clone_size: few
v_call: TRBV7-2
j_call: TRBJ2-3
d_call: -
cdr3_aa: CASSFNPADTQYF
cdr3_nt: TGTGCCAGCAGCTTTAACCCAGCAGATACGCAGTATTTT

clone_size: -
v_call: TRBV29-1
j_call: TRBJ1-1
d_call: TRBD1
cdr3_aa: CSVERTGVGGTEAFF
cdr3_nt: TGCAGCGTTGAAAGAACAGGGGTTGGTGGCACTGAAGCTTTCTTT

clone_size: many
v_call: TRBV24-1
j_call: TRBJ2-1
d_call: -
cdr3_aa: CATSDSPQGRNEQFF
cdr3_nt: TGTGCCACCAGTGATTCACCCCAGGGACGGAATGAGCAGTTCTTC

clone_size: -
v_call: TRBV15
j_call: TRBJ2-5
d_call: TRBD2
cdr3_aa: CATSRDSASGSFGWETQYF
cdr3_nt: TGTGCCACCAGCAGAGATTCAGCTAGCGGGAGTTTTGGTTGGGAGACCCAGTACTTC

clone_size: few
v_call: TRBV6-2/TRBV6-3
j_call: TRBJ2-3
d_call: TRBD2
cdr3_aa: CASSYSGTSSTDTQYF
cdr3_nt: TGTGCCAGCAGTTACTCGGGGACTAGCAGCACAGATACGCAGTATTTT

clone_size: few
v_call: TRBV7-9
j_call: TRBJ1-2
d_call: -
cdr3_aa: CASSTAGGVSENTF
cdr3_nt: TGTGCCAGCAGCACCGCGGGGGGCGTATCGGAAAACACCTTC

clone_size: few
v_call: TRBV12-3/TRBV12-4
j_call: TRBJ2-1
d_call: TRBD2
cdr3_aa: CASSLSRGGALNEQFF
cdr3_nt: TGTGCCAGCAGTTTAAGCCGCGGGGGGGCCCTGAATGAGCAGTTCTTC

clone_size: -
v_call: TRBV3-1
j_call: TRBJ2-7
d_call: TRBD2
cdr3_aa: CASSQVGGGAYEQYF
cdr3_nt: TGTGCCAGCAGCCAAGTAGGCGGGGGGGCCTACGAGCAGTACTTC

clone_size: -
v_call: TRBV5-1
j_call: TRBJ2-7
d_call: TRBD1
cdr3_aa: CASSLGQGYYEQYF
cdr3_nt: TGCGCCAGCAGCTTGGGACAGGGGTACTACGAGCAGTACTTC

clone_size: -
v_call: TRBV5-1
j_call: TRBJ2-5
d_call: -
cdr3_aa: CASSFTAEETQYF
cdr3_nt: TGCGCCAGCAGCTTCACCGCCGAGGAGACCCAGTACTTC

clone_size: -
v_call: TRBV29-1
j_call: TRBJ2-5
d_call: -
cdr3_aa: CSVRRRGETQYF
cdr3_nt: TGCAGCGTTAGGAGGAGAGGAGAGACCCAGTACTTC

clone_size: -
v_call: TRBV12-3/TRBV12-4
j_call: TRBJ1-1
d_call: -
cdr3_aa: CASSWKGSEAFF
cdr3_nt: TGTGCCAGCAGTTGGAAGGGGTCGGAAGCTTTCTTT

clone_size: many
v_call: TRBV29-1
j_call: TRBJ1-2
d_call: -
cdr3_aa: CSVATAYGYTF
cdr3_nt: TGCAGCGTTGCCACAGCCTATGGCTACACCTTC

clone_size: -
v_call: TRBV5-1
j_call: TRBJ2-3
d_call: TRBD2
cdr3_aa: CASVAGISDTQYF
cdr3_nt: TGCGCCAGCGTAGCGGGTATCTCAGATACGCAGTATTTT

clone_size: once
v_call: TRBV9
j_call: TRBJ2-1
d_call: TRBD1
cdr3_aa: CASSAPGQGAYNEQFF
cdr3_nt: TGTGCCAGCAGCGCTCCGGGACAGGGTGCGTACAATGAGCAGTTCTTC

clone_size: many
v_call: TRBV5-1
j_call: TRBJ1-1
d_call: -
cdr3_aa: CASSLGALGDTEAFF
cdr3_nt: TGCGCCAGCAGCTTGGGGGCTCTAGGGGACACTGAAGCTTTCTTT

clone_size: -
v_call: TRBV15
j_call: TRBJ2-5
d_call: -
cdr3_aa: CATSRDLGGEETQYF
cdr3_nt: TGTGCCACCAGCAGAGATTTAGGAGGGGAAGAGACCCAGTACTTC

clone_size: -
v_call: TRBV5-1
j_call: TRBJ2-3
d_call: -
cdr3_aa: CASSLVITDTQYF
cdr3_nt: TGCGCCAGCAGCTTGGTGATCACAGATACGCAGTATTTT

clone_size: -
v_call: TRBV20-1
j_call: TRBJ1-6
d_call: -
cdr3_aa: CSAKDGYNSPLHF
cdr3_nt: TGCAGTGCTAAGGACGGCTATAATTCACCCCTCCACTTT

clone_size: many
v_call: TRBV7-9
j_call: TRBJ2-5
d_call: -
cdr3_aa: CASTPTRIEETQYF
cdr3_nt: TGTGCCAGCACCCCAACAAGGATCGAGGAGACCCAGTACTTC

clone_size: many
v_call: TRBV7-3
j_call: TRBJ1-2
d_call: -
cdr3_aa: CASSLGPRAGYTF
cdr3_nt: TGTGCCAGCAGCTTAGGACCAAGGGCAGGCTACACCTTC

clone_size: -
v_call: TRBV7-2
j_call: TRBJ2-7
d_call: TRBD1
cdr3_aa: CASSLRQGPTYEQYF
cdr3_nt: TGTGCCAGCAGCTTAAGACAGGGCCCTACCTACGAGCAGTACTTC

clone_size: few
v_call: TRBV7-9
j_call: TRBJ2-3
d_call: TRBD1
cdr3_aa: CASSLRGQGFLTDTQYF
cdr3_nt: TGTGCCAGCAGCTTAAGGGGACAGGGGTTCCTCACAGATACGCAGTATTTT

clone_size: few
v_call: TRBV5-6
j_call: TRBJ2-7
d_call: TRBD2
cdr3_aa: CASSPGAGDSSYEQYF
cdr3_nt: TGTGCCAGCAGCCCCGGGGCGGGGGATTCCTCCTACGAGCAGTACTTC

clone_size: few
v_call: TRBV3-1
j_call: TRBJ2-7
d_call: TRBD2
cdr3_aa: CASSPAGLAGECEQYF
cdr3_nt: TGTGCCAGCAGCCCCGCCGGACTAGCGGGAGAATGCGAGCAGTACTTC

clone_size: few
v_call: TRBV7-9
j_call: TRBJ1-1
d_call: TRBD1
cdr3_aa: CASSYVTGGFSEAFF
cdr3_nt: TGTGCCAGCAGCTATGTGACAGGGGGATTCTCTGAAGCTTTCTTT

clone_size: few
v_call: TRBV29-1
j_call: TRBJ2-7
d_call: TRBD1
cdr3_aa: CSVEVGQGFTEQYF
cdr3_nt: TGCAGCGTTGAAGTGGGACAGGGATTTACCGAGCAGTACTTC

clone_size: -
v_call: TRBV29-1
j_call: TRBJ2-3
d_call: -
cdr3_aa: CSVEGGAEVSTDTQYF
cdr3_nt: TGCAGCGTCGAGGGGGGGGCTGAGGTGAGCACAGATACGCAGTATTTT

clone_size: -
v_call: TRBV25-1
j_call: TRBJ2-1
d_call: TRBD2
cdr3_aa: CASTAGGRFEQFF
cdr3_nt: TGTGCCAGCACAGCGGGAGGGCGGTTTGAGCAGTTCTTC